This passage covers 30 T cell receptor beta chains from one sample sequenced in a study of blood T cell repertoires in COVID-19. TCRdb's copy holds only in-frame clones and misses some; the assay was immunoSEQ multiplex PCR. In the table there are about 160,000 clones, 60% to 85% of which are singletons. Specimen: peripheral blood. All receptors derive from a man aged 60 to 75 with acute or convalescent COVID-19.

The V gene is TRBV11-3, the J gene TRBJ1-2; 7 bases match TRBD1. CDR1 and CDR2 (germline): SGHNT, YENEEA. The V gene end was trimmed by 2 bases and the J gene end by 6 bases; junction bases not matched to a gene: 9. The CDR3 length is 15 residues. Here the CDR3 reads CASSLRQGRLDGYTF. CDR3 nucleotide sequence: TGTGCCAGCAGCTTAAGACAGGGTCGACTCGATGGCTACACCTTC.

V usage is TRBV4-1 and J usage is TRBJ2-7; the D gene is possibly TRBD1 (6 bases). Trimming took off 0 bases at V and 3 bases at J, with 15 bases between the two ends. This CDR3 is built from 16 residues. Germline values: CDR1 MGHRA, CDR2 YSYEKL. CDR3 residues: CASSQDLGRGFYEQYF. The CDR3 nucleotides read TGCGCCAGCAGCCAAGATCTGGGCAGGGGATTCTACGAGCAGTACTTC.

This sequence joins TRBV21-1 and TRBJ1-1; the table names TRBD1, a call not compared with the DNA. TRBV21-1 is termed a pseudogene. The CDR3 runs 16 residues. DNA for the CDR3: TGTGCCAGCAGCAGTTGCAAAAGGGGGACAGACACTGAAGCTTTCTTT. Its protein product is CASSSCKRGTDTEAFF.

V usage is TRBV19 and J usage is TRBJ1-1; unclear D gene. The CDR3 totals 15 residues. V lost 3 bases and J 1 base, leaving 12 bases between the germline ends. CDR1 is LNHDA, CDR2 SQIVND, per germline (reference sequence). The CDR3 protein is CASSMNRLGNTEAFF. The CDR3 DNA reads TGTGCCAGTAGTATGAATCGTCTCGGGAACACTGAAGCTTTCTTT.

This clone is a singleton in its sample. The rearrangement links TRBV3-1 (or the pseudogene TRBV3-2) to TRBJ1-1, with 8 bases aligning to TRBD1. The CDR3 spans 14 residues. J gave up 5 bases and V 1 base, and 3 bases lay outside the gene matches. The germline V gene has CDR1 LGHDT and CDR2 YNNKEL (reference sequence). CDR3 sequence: CASSQGRGRTEAFF. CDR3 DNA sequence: TGTGCCAGCAGCCAAGGCAGGGGGCGGACTGAAGCTTTCTTT.

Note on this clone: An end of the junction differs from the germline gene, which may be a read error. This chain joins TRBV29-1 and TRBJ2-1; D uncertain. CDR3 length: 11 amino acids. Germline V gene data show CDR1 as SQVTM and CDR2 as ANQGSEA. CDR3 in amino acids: CSVGTYSEQFF. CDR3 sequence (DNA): TGCAGCGTTGGAACCTACAGTGAGCAGTTCTTC.

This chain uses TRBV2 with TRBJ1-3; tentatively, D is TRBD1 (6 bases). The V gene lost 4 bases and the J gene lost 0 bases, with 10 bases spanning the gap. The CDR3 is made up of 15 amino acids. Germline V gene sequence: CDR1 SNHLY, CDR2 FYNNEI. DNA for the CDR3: TGTGCCAGCAGTGCGGACAGCCACTCTGGAAACACCATATATTTT. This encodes CASSADSHSGNTIYF.

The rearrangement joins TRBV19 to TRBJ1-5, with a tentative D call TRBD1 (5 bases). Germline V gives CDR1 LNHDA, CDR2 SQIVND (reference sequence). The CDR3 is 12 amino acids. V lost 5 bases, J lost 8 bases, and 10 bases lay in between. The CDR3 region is CASSEEDKPQHF. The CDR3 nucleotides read TGTGCCAGTAGTGAAGAGGACAAGCCCCAGCATTTT.

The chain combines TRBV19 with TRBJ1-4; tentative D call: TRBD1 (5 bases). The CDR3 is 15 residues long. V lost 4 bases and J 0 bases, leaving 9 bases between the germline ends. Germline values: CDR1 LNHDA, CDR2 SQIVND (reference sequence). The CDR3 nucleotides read TGTGCCAGTAGTACCCGACAGACAACTAATGAAAAACTGTTTTTT. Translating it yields CASSTRQTTNEKLFF.

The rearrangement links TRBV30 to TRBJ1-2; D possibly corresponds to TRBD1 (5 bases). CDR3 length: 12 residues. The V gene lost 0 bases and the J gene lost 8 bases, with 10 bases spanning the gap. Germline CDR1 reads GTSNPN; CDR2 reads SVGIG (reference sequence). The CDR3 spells CAWSVGGEGYTF. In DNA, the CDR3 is TGTGCCTGGAGTGTGGGGGGGGAAGGCTACACCTTC. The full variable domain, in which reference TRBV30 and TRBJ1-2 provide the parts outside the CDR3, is SQTIHQWPATLVQPVGSPLSLECTVEGTSNPNLYWYRQAAGRGLQLLFYSVGIGQISSEVPQNLSASRPQDRQFILSSKKLLLSDSGFYLCAWSVGGEGYTFGSGTRLTVV.

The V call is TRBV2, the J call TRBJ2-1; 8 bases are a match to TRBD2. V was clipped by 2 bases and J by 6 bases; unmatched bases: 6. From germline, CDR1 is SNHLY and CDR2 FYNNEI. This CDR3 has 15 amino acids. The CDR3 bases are TGTGCCAGCAGTGAAATACTAGCGGAGATCAATGAGCAGTTCTTC. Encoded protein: CASSEILAEINEQFF.

The CDR3: CATSRDNPGELFF. Here the CDR3 DNA reads TGTGCCACCAGCAGAGATAATCCCGGGGAGCTGTTTTTT. The chain couples TRBV15 to TRBJ2-2, with unresolved D. The CDR3 extends over 13 amino acids. Trimming stripped 0 bases from V and 6 bases from J, with 5 bases between. Germline V lookup: CDR1 LNHNV, CDR2 YYDKDF (reference sequence).

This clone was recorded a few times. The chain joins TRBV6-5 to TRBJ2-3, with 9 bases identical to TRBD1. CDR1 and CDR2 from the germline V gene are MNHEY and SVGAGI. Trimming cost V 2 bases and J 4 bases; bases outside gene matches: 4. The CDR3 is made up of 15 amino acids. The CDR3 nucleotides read TGTGCCAGCAGTTACGAGAGACAGGGGGCAGATACGCAGTATTTT. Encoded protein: CASSYERQGADTQYF.

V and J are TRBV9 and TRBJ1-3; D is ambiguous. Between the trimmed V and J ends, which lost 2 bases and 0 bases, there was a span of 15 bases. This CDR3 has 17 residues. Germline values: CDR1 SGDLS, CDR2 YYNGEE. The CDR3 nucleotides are TGTGCCAGCAGCGTCGATAGTTTATCAAGCTCTGGAAACACCATATATTTT. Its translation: CASSVDSLSSSGNTIYF.

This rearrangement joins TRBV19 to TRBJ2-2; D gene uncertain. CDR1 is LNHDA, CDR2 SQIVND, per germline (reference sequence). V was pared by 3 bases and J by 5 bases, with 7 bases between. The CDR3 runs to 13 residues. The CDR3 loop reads CASSMFSTGELFF. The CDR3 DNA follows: TGTGCCAGTAGTATGTTCTCGACCGGGGAGCTGTTTTTT. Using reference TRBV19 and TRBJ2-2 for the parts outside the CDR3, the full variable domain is DGGITQSPKYLFRKEGQNVTLSCEQNLNHDAMYWYRQDPGQGLRLIYYSQIVNDFQKGDIAEGYSVSREKKESFPLTVTSAQKNPTAFYLCASSMFSTGELFFGEGSRLTVL.

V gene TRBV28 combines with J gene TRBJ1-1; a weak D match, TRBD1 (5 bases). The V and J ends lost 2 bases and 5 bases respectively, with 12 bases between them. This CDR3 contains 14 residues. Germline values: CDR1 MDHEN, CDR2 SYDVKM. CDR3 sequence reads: CASSLGTGPTEAFF. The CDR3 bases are TGTGCCAGCAGTTTAGGGACTGGGCCGACTGAAGCTTTCTTT.

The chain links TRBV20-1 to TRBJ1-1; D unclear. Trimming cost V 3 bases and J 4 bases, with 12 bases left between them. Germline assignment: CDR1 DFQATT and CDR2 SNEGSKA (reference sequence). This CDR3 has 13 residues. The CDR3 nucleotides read TGCAGTGCTAGTTGGGTGGGAGGCACTGAAGCTTTCTTT. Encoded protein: CSASWVGGTEAFF.

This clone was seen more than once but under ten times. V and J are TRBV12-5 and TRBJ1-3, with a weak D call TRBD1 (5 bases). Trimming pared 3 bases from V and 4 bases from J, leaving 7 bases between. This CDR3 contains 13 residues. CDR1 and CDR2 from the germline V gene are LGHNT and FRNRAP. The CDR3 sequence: CASGFSGGNTIYF. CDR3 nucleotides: TGTGCTAGTGGTTTTTCAGGGGGAAACACCATATATTTT.

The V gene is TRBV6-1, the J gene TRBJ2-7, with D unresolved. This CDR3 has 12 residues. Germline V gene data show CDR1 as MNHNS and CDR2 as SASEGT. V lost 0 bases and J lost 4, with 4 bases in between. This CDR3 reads CASSEAQYEQYF. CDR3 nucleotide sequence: TGTGCCAGCAGTGAAGCACAGTACGAGCAGTACTTC.

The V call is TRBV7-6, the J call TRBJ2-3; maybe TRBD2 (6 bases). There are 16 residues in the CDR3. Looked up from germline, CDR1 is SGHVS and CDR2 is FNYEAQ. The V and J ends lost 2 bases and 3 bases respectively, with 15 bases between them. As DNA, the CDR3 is TGTGCCAGCAGCTTAAATGGGCAGGAGGGGACAGATACGCAGTATTTT. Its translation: CASSLNGQEGTDTQYF.

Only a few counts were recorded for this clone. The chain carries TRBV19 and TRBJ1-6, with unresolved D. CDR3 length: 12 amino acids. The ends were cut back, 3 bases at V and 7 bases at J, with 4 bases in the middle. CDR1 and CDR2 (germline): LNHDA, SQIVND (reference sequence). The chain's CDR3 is CASSIMNSPLHF. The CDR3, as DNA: TGTGCCAGTAGTATTATGAATTCACCCCTCCACTTT.

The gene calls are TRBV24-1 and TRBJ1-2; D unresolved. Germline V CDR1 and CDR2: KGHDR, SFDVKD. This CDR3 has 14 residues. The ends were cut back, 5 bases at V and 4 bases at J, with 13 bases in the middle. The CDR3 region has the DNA TGTGCCACCAGTGCCCACGGGGTTGCCTATGGCTACACCTTC. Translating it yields CATSAHGVAYGYTF.

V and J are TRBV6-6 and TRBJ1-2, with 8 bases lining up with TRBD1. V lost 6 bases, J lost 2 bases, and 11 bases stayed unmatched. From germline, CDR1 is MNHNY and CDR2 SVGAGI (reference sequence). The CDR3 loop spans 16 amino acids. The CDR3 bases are TGTGCCAGCAGCCAAGCGACAGGGGAGAAAAACTATGGCTACACCTTC. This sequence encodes CASSQATGEKNYGYTF.

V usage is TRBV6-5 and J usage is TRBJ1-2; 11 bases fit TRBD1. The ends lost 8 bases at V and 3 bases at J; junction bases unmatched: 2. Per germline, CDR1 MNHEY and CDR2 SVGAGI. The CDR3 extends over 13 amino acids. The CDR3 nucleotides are TGTGCCAGCGGACAGGGGGCTGACTATGGCTACACCTTC. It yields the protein CASGQGADYGYTF.

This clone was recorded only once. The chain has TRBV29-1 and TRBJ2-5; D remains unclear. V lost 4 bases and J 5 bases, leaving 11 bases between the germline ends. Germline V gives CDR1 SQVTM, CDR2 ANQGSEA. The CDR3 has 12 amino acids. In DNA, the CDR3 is TGCAGCGTTGTAGCAGAGAGGGAGACCCAGTACTTC. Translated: CSVVAERETQYF.

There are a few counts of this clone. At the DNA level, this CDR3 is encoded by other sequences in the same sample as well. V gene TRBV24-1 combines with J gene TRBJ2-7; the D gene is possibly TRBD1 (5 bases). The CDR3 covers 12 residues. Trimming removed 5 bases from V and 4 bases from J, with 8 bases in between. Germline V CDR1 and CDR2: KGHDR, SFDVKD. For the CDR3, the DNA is TGTGCCACCAGTGGGCAGGGTTACGAGCAGTACTTC. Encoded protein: CATSGQGYEQYF.

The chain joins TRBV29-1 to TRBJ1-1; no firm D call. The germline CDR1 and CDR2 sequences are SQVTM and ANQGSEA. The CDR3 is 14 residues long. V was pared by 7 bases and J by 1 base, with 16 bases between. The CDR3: CSALLSTRNTEAFF. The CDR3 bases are TGCAGCGCCCTCTTAAGCACCCGGAACACTGAAGCTTTCTTT. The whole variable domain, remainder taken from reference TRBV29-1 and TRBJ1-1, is SAVISQKPSRDICQRGTSLTIQCQVDSQVTMMFWYRQQPGQSLTLIATANQGSEATYESGFVIDKFPISRPNLTFSTLTVSNMSPEDSSIYLCSALLSTRNTEAFFGQGTRLTVV.

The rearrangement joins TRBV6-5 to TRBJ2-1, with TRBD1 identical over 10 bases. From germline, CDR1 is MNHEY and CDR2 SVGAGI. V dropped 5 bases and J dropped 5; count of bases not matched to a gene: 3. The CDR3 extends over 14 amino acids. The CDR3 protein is CASSRDRGNNEQFF. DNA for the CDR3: TGTGCCAGCAGTCGGGACAGGGGAAACAATGAGCAGTTCTTC.

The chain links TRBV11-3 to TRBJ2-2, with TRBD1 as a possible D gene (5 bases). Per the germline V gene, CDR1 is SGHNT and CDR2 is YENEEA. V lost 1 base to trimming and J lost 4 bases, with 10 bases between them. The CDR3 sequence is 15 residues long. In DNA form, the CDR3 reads TGTGCCAGCAGCTTAGCCTCCCAGGGCACCGGGGAGCTGTTTTTT. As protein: CASSLASQGTGELFF.

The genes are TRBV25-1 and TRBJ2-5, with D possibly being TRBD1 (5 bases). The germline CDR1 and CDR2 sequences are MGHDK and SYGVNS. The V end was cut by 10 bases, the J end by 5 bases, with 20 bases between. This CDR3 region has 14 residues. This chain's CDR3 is CANLYFRVAETQYF. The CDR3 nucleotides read TGTGCCAACCTATACTTCAGGGTCGCCGAGACCCAGTACTTC. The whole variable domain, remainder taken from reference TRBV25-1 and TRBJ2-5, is EADIYQTPRYLVIGTGKKITLECSQTMGHDKMYWYQQDPGMELHLIHYSYGVNSTEKGDLSSESTVSRIRTEHFPLTLESARPSHTSQYLCANLYFRVAETQYFGPGTRLLVL.